This entry features one T cell receptor (beta chain) sequence. Its cognate antigen is unknown. This sample is part of a study of cytomegalovirus exposure and HLA in healthy donors. Primers included in the PCR were 60 Vbeta and 13 Jbeta primers. The method was immunoSEQ multiplex PCR; TCRdb's version includes in-frame clones alone and lacks a portion of them. The repertoire holds over 90,000 clones, about 69% seen once, with approximately 4.3% in the top ten. General study points: Among the most significant clusters, several appeared linked to common viral pathogens in a later analysis.

The sequence was collected from a human donor in good health. Input material: PBMCs.

CDR3 nucleotide sequence: TGTGCCAGCAGCGTTACAGGGTCCACTGAAGCTTTCTTT. As protein: CASSVTGSTEAFF. The chain links TRBV9 to TRBJ1-1; D is perhaps TRBD1 (6 bases). Germline-derived CDR1 and CDR2 are SGDLS and YYNGEE. The germline V and J ends were trimmed by 2 bases and 4 bases, with 9 bases remaining between them. The CDR3 consists of 13 residues.